The 17 T cell receptor beta chains presented below share a single source sample, sequenced in a study of CD4 T cells in relation to SARS-CoV-2 and coronaviruses (dated by TCRdb to the early 2020s). No antigens are known for them. Library preparation employed the immunoSEQ multiplex PCR assay. Not all clones reach the TCRdb copy of this immuneACCESS table, which keeps in-frame sequences only. Checked studies attribute under half of the gap to unresolved V genes and leave the rest unexplained. This sample holds tens of thousands of clones; 75% to 85% were observed only once. The ten largest clonotypes hold about a fifth of the sample. CD4+ T cells from unexposed donors were collected before the COVID-19 pandemic (2011-2018). After around 10 days of culture, CD4+ T cells were isolated with the EasySep CD4+ T cell isolation kit. The sample consisted of CD4+ T cells from PBMCs, cultured in vitro. Receptors originate from a human donor in good health.

This clone was found a few times. The chain combines TRBV7-2 with TRBJ2-7; a weak D match, TRBD2 (5 bases). Trimming removed 1 base at V and 6 bases at J, with 10 bases between. Germline lookup yields CDR1 SGHTA and CDR2 FQGNSA. CDR3 size: 13 residues. The CDR3 loop reads CASSLEAGLEQYF. CDR3 coding DNA: TGTGCCAGCAGCTTAGAGGCGGGTCTCGAGCAGTACTTC.

Points on this clone: Other nucleotide sequences in the sample specify the same CDR3. This rearrangement joins TRBV30 to TRBJ1-2, with TRBD1 as a possible D gene (6 bases). V lost 0 bases and J 6 bases, leaving 8 bases between the germline ends. Germline V CDR1 and CDR2: GTSNPN, SVGIG (reference sequence). The CDR3 contains 12 residues. In DNA form, the CDR3 reads TGTGCCTGGAGTGTACAGGGAGATGGCTACACCTTC. Translation: CAWSVQGDGYTF. The full variable domain, completed using reference TRBV30 and TRBJ1-2, is SQTIHQWPATLVQPVGSPLSLECTVEGTSNPNLYWYRQAAGRGLQLLFYSVGIGQISSEVPQNLSASRPQDRQFILSSKKLLLSDSGFYLCAWSVQGDGYTFGSGTRLTVV.

This clone was seen a handful of times. The V gene is TRBV3-1 (or the pseudogene TRBV3-2), the J gene TRBJ1-2; the D is unclear. From germline, CDR1 is LGHDT and CDR2 YNNKEL (reference sequence). The CDR3 has 16 residues. Trimming took off 4 bases at V and 2 bases at J, with 17 bases between the two ends. The CDR3 reads CASSPGLRSGNYGYTF. The CDR3 nucleotides are TGTGCCAGCAGCCCAGGACTGCGATCTGGGAACTATGGCTACACCTTC.

The chain uses TRBV4-3 and TRBJ2-1; D unclear. Germline V lookup: CDR1 LGHNA, CDR2 YSLEER. This CDR3 is built from 15 residues. Trimming took 1 base from V and 0 from J, leaving 7 bases between them. The CDR3 region has the DNA TGCGCCAGCAGCCAAGCAGTGGACTCCTACAATGAGCAGTTCTTC. Its protein product is CASSQAVDSYNEQFF.

Notes on this clone: An end of the junction does not agree with germline; a read error may underlie this. The V gene is TRBV19, the J gene TRBJ1-4; D is unresolved. The CDR3 has 12 residues. The germline gives CDR1 LNHDA, CDR2 SQIVND (reference sequence). CDR3 in amino acids: CASGRHRLQLLF. Written as DNA, the CDR3 is TGTGCCAGTGGTCGCCACCGGCTCCAACTGCTTTTT. Drawing the rest from reference TRBV19 and TRBJ1-4, the complete variable domain is DGGITQSPKYLFRKEGQNVTLSCEQNLNHDAMYWYRQDPGQGLRLIYYSQIVNDFQKGDIAEGYSVSREKKESFPLTVTSAQKNPTAFYLCASGRHRLQLLFGSGTQLSVL.

The J gene is TRBJ1-4, the V gene TRBV30; D uncertain. V lost 0 bases, J lost 7 bases, and 12 bases lay in between. This CDR3 has 14 amino acids. Germline assignment: CDR1 GTSNPN and CDR2 SVGIG (reference sequence). Here the CDR3 reads CAWSVGLEGEKLFF. The CDR3 nucleotides are TGTGCCTGGAGTGTAGGTCTCGAAGGTGAAAAACTGTTTTTT.

The chain combines TRBV3-1 (or the pseudogene TRBV3-2) with TRBJ2-7; D not certain. This CDR3 has 15 amino acids. V gave up 1 base and J gave up 0 bases, with 10 bases separating them. Germline V gene sequence: CDR1 LGHDT, CDR2 YNNKEL (reference sequence). The CDR3, as DNA: TGTGCCAGCAGCCAAGGCCAGCTAAGCTCCTACGAGCAGTACTTC. Encoded protein: CASSQGQLSSYEQYF.

The gene calls are TRBV10-3 and TRBJ2-2; unclear D gene. The CDR3 is 14 residues long. Germline assignment: CDR1 ENHRY and CDR2 SYGVKD. Trimming pared 6 bases from V and 4 bases from J, leaving 12 bases between. As DNA, the CDR3 is TGTGCCATCAGCACCTACTCGGGCACCGGGGAGCTGTTTTTT. This sequence encodes CAISTYSGTGELFF.

The rearrangement uses TRBV29-1 and TRBJ2-7; tentative D call: TRBD2 (5 bases). CDR3 length: 11 residues. Deletions cut 6 bases from V and 7 bases from J, with 13 bases between. Germline V gene data show CDR1 as SQVTM and CDR2 as ANQGSEA. CDR3 nucleotides: TGCAGCGTCGCGGACTGGTGGGAGCAGTACTTC. This translates into CSVADWWEQYF.

The chain uses TRBV15 and TRBJ2-7, with 16 bases fitting TRBD2. The junction had 5 bases not matched to a gene; V was cut back by 1 base and J by 2 bases. CDR3 length: 18 residues. Germline assignment: CDR1 LNHNV and CDR2 YYDKDF (reference sequence). CDR3 sequence (DNA): TGTGCCACCAGCAGAGTAGGGACTAGCGGGAGGGGGGCCTACGAGCAGTACTTC. Its protein is CATSRVGTSGRGAYEQYF.

CDR3: CASSPYELTSGYTF. CDR3 nucleotide sequence: TGTGCCAGCAGCCCTTATGAACTGACCAGTGGCTACACCTTC. V usage is TRBV5-6 and J usage is TRBJ1-2, with D unclear. The V and J ends lost 4 bases and 7 bases respectively, with 17 bases between them. This CDR3 is built from 14 residues. The V gene's germline CDR1 is SGHDT and CDR2 YYEEEE. Based on the CDR3 plus reference TRBV5-6 and TRBJ1-2, the full variable domain is DAGVTQSPTHLIKTRGQQVTLRCSPKSGHDTVSWYQQALGQGPQFIFQYYEEEERQRGNFPDRFSGHQFPNYSSELNVNALLLGDSALYLCASSPYELTSGYTFGSGTRLTVV.

The CDR3: CASSLNGGSNSPLHF. The CDR3 DNA is TGTGCCAGCAGCTTAAATGGGGGGTCTAATTCACCCCTCCACTTT. V is TRBV7-2 and J is TRBJ1-6; the D gene is possibly TRBD1 (5 bases). V shed 2 bases and J shed 6 bases, with 11 bases lying between them. Germline V gene data show CDR1 as SGHTA and CDR2 as FQGNSA. This CDR3 is 15 amino acids long. The variable domain in full, with the rest retrieved from reference TRBV7-2 and TRBJ1-6, is GAGVSQSPSNKVTEKGKDVELRCDPISGHTALYWYRQSLGQGLEFLIYFQGNSAPDKSGLPSDRFSAERTGGSVSTLTIQRTQQEDSAVYLCASSLNGGSNSPLHFGNGTRLTVT.

This clone was seen only a few times. V is TRBV12-3 or TRBV12-4 and J is TRBJ2-7; no firm D call. This CDR3 is 13 amino acids long. V shed 0 bases and J shed 4 bases, with 7 bases lying between them. CDR3 loop: CASSLAAGYEQYF. CDR3 nucleotides: TGTGCCAGCAGTTTAGCCGCAGGATACGAGCAGTACTTC.

The V call is TRBV9, the J call TRBJ2-1; 14 nucleotides agree with TRBD2. The V gene's germline CDR1 is SGDLS and CDR2 YYNGEE. V shed 0 bases and J 9 bases; nucleotides not matched to a gene: 5. The CDR3 contains 16 residues. CDR3 residues: CASSVGRGLAGVEQFF. The CDR3, as DNA: TGTGCCAGCAGCGTAGGTAGGGGACTAGCGGGAGTTGAGCAGTTCTTC.

V usage is TRBV10-1 and J usage is TRBJ2-5; possibly TRBD1 for D (5 bases). Looked up from germline, CDR1 is WNHNN and CDR2 is SYGVQD (reference sequence). Trimming removed 4 bases from V and 0 bases from J, with 6 bases in between. The CDR3 runs 13 residues. CDR3 loop: CASSGQYQETQYF. The CDR3 nucleotides are TGCGCCAGCAGTGGACAGTACCAAGAGACCCAGTACTTC.

The rearrangement links TRBV18 to TRBJ1-2; D remains ambiguous. Per germline, CDR1 KGHSH and CDR2 LQKENI. V was pared by 1 base and J by 0 bases, with 18 bases between. This CDR3 comprises 18 residues. CDR3 in amino acids: CASSPRDGPRAANYGYTF. As DNA, the CDR3 is TGTGCCAGCTCACCACGTGACGGACCACGGGCGGCTAACTATGGCTACACCTTC.

The V call is TRBV9, the J call TRBJ1-1; the match to TRBD1 covers 7 bases. Germline-derived CDR1 and CDR2 are SGDLS and YYNGEE. There are 15 residues in the CDR3. V shed 0 bases and J 1 base; nucleotides not matched to a gene: 3. The CDR3 reads CASSVGGTANTEAFF. CDR3 sequence (DNA): TGTGCCAGCAGCGTAGGCGGGACAGCGAACACTGAAGCTTTCTTT. The full variable domain, in which reference TRBV9 and TRBJ1-1 provide the parts outside the CDR3, is DSGVTQTPKHLITATGQRVTLRCSPRSGDLSVYWYQQSLDQGLQFLIQYYNGEERAKGNILERFSAQQFPDLHSELNLSSLELGDSALYFCASSVGGTANTEAFFGQGTRLTVV.